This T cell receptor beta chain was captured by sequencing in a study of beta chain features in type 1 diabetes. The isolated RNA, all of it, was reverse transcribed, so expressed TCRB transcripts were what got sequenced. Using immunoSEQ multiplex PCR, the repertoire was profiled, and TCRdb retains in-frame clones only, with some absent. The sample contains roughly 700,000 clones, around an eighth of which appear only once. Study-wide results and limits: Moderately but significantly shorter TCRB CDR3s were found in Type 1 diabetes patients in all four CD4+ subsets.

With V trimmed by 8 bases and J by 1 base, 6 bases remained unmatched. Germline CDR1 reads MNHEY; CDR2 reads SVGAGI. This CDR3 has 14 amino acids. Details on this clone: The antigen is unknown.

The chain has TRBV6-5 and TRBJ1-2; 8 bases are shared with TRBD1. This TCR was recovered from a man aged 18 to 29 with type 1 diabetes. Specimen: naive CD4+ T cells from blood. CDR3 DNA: TGTGCCAGCGGTAGGGACAGGCTTAACTATGGCTACACCTTC. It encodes CASGRDRLNYGYTF.